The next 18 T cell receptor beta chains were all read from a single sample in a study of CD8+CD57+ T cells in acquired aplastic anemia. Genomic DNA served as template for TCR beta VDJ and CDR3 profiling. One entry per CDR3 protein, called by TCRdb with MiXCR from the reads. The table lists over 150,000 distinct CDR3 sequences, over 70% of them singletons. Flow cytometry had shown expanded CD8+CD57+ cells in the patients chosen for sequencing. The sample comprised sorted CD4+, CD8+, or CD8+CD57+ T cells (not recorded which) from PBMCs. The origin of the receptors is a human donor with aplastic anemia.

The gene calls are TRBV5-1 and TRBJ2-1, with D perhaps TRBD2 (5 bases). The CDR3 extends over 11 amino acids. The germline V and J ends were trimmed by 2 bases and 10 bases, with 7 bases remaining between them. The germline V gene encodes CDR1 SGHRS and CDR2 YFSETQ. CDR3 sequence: CASSFGGEQFF. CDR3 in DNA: TGCGCCAGCAGCTTTGGAGGAGAGCAGTTCTTC.

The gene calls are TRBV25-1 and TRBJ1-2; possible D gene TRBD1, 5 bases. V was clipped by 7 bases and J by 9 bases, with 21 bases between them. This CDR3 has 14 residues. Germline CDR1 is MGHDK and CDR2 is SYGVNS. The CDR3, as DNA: TGTGCCAGCACATCCGGGGGTTATTCTAGAAGCTACACCTTC. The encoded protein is CASTSGGYSRSYTF.

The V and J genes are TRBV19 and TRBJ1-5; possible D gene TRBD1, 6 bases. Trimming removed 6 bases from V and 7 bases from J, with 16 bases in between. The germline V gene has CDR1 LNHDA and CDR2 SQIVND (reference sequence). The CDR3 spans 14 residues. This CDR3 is CASRPWGANQPQHF. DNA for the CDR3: TGTGCCAGTAGGCCTTGGGGGGCGAACCAGCCCCAGCATTTT.

CDR3 sequence (DNA): TGTGCCAGCAGCCGTAAACAGGGGGACACTGAAGCTTTCTTT. Residues: CASSRKQGDTEAFF. The chain employs TRBV7-2 and TRBJ1-1; 8 bases align to TRBD1. The CDR3 is 14 amino acids. J gave up 3 bases and V 5 bases, and 5 bases lay outside the gene matches. Germline CDR1 reads SGHTA; CDR2 reads FQGNSA.

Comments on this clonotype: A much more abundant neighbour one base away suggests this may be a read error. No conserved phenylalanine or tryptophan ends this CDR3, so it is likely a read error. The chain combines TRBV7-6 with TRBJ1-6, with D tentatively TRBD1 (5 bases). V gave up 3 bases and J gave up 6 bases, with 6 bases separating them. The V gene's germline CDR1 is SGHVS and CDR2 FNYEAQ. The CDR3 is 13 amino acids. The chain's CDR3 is CASSLGGNSPLHL. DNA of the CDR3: TGTGCCAGCAGCTTGGGGGGTAATTCACCCCTCCACCTT.

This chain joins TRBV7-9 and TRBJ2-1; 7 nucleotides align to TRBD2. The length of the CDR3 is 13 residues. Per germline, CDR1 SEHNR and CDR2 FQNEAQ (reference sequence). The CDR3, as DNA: TGTGCTAGCGCCCAGACGGGGGGCAATGAGCAGTTCTTC. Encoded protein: CASAQTGGNEQFF.

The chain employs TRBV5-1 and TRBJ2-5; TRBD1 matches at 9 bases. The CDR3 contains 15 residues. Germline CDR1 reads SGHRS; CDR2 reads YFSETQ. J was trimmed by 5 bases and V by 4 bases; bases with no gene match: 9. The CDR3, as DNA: TGCGCCAGCAGCCCACACACAGGGGGCGTGGAGACCCAGTACTTC. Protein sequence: CASSPHTGGVETQYF.

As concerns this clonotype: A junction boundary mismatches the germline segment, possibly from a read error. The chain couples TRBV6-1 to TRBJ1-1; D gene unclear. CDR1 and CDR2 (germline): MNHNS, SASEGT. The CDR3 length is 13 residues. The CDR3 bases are TGCGCCAGCAGTGAGTTTGGTGACACTGAAGCTTTCTTT. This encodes CASSEFGDTEAFF.

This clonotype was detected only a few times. The CDR3: CSVKWQGLAEAFF. The CDR3 coding sequence is TGCAGCGTAAAGTGGCAGGGATTGGCTGAAGCTTTCTTT. V and J are TRBV29-1 and TRBJ1-1; D perhaps matches TRBD1 (5 bases). The CDR3 contains 13 residues. The V gene's germline CDR1 is SQVTM and CDR2 ANQGSEA. The V end lost 6 bases, the J end lost 6 bases, and 17 bases lay between the germline ends.

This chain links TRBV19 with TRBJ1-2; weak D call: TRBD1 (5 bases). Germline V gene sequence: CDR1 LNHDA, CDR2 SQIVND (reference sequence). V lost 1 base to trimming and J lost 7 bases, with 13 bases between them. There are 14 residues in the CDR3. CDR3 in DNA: TGTGCCAGTAGTATAGGGGACGCGGTACGTGGCTACACCTTC. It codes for CASSIGDAVRGYTF.

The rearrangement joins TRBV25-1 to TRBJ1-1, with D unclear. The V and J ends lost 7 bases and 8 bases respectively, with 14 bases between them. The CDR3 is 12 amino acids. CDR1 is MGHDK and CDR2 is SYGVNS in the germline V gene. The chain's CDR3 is CASIYGRTEAFF. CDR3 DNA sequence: TGTGCCAGCATCTATGGGCGCACAGAAGCTTTCTTT.

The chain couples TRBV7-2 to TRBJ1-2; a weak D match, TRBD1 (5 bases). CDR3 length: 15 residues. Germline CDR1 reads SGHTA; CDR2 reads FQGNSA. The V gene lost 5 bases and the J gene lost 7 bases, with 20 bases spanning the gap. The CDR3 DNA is TGTGCCAGCAGCCCCCGGACACTCCAGGGAATTGGCTACACCTTC. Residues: CASSPRTLQGIGYTF.

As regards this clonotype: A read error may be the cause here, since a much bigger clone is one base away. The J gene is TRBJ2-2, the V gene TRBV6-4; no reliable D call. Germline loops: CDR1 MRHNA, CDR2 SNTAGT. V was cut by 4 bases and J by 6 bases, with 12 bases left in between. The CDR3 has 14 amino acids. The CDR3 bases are TGTGCCAGCAGTGCCTCGGCTCAGGCCGGGGAGCTGTTTTTT. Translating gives CASSASAQAGELFF.

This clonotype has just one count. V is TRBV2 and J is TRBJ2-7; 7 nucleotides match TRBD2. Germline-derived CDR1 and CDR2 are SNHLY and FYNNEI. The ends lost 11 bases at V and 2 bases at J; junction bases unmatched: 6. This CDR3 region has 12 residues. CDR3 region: CAGGLAAYEQYF. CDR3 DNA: TGTGCCGGCGGGCTAGCGGCCTACGAGCAGTACTTC.

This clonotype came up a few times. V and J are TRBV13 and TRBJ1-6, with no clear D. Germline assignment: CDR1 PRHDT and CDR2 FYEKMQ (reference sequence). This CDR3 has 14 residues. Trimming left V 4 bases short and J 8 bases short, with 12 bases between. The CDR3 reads CASSSGSSDSPLHF. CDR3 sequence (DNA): TGTGCCAGCAGCTCGGGGTCGTCGGATTCACCCCTCCACTTT.

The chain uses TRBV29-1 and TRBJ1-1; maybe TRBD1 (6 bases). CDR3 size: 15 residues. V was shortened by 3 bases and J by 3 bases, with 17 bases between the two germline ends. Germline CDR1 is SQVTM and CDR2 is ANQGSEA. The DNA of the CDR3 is TGCAGCGTTGATTACAGGGCGGGTTTCCACACTGAAGCTTTCTTT. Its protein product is CSVDYRAGFHTEAFF.

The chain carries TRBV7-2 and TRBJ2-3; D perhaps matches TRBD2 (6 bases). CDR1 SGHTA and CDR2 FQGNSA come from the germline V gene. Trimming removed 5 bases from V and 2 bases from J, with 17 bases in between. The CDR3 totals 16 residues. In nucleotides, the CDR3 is TGTGCCAGCAGCCGCCGGGACTCGAAAAACACAGATACGCAGTATTTT. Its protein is CASSRRDSKNTDTQYF.

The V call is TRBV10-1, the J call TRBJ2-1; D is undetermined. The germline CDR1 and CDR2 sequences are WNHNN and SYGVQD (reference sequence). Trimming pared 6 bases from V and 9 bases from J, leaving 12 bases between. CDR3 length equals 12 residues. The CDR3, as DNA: TGCGCCAGCAGCCGTGGGTCGGCTGAGCAGTTCTTC. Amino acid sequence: CASSRGSAEQFF.